This T cell receptor beta chain is drawn from a study of identical twins (dated by TCRdb to the mid-2010s). At the level of the whole study: To test whether fetal clonotypes persist, this study deep-sequenced TCR alpha and beta repertoires from monozygotic twins, from unrelated adults of various ages, and from cord blood. To rule out contamination, the twin experiments were replicated at different times with different library preparation protocols. What the research found in general, with its limitations: Out-of-frame TCR alpha sharing in monozygotic twins was systematically underestimated by recombination models, whereas sharing between unrelated individuals was in agreement with the recombination models. Invariant T cells such as MAIT and iNKT could partly confound zero-insertion analyses, although diverse VJ usage argued against such confounding for most clonotypes. Because the same donors could not be followed over many years, the conclusions relied on cross-sectional statistical analysis. Out-of-frame TCR alpha sequences shared between twins showed an excess of low generation-probability sequences compared with coincidental sharing between unrelated individuals. The excess sharing between twins in beta out-of-frame sequences was weaker because fewer shared sequences reduced the signal-to-noise ratio. Fewer insertions were carried by abundant cord blood beta clonotypes; a weaker similar trend was observed in young adult naive repertoires, while no such trend was observed in memory repertoires.

This clonotype was recorded a few times. Its antigen specificity is not known. No per-base quality is available; no much larger clone lies one base away. Only healthy Caucasian donors were included. Three pairs of female monozygotic twins, all aged roughly 18 to 29 years, made up the twin cohort. Positive isolation kits from Invitrogen were used to isolate CD4+ and CD8+ T cell populations. Libraries were prepared through 5' RACE. TCRdb lists the instrument as Illumina HiSeq 2000. Template switching introduced a universal primer binding site; the final cDNA contained a unique molecular identifier, enabling accurate counting of TCR cDNA molecules. First-strand cDNA for TCR alpha and beta chains was synthesized from specific primers in the conserved constant-segment region. To control for contamination, each cDNA library was double barcoded with a SMART-Mk sample barcode plus Illumina barcodes. TruSeq adapter sequences, together with Illumina sample barcodes, were added in two successive PCR steps. TCR alpha and beta cDNA libraries were sequenced on the Illumina HiSeq platform with custom primers. Turning to the authors' computational methods: MiGEC processed the raw reads to extract unique molecular identifiers, while MiXCR was used to determine the CDR3 positions. Recombination models were inferred per individual with the repgenHMM and IGoR tools using an EM algorithm. Shared clonotype analysis was performed with the tcR package in R, normalizing sharing by the product of cloneset sizes. To study raw recombination free of thymic and clonal selection effects, out-of-frame nonproductive sequences were analyzed. In-frame beta chains were kept once TCRdb had trimmed the public reads at Q25 with fastp and called clones with MiXCR. Under each unique CDR3 protein, matching rows form one entry showing the most common genes and DNA. TCRdb, not the authors, supplied the V and J calls. This sample has 400,000 to 500,000 distinct CDR3 sequences in its table, and roughly an eighth of those were observed once. The ten most abundant clones make up more than 0.8% of the sample.

V loses 6 bases of germline sequence and J loses 0 bases, and the interval between the two ends is 12 bases. Taken from cysteine to phenylalanine, the CDR3 has 14 residues. Only the CDR3 DNA stays, 42 bases, in frame from base 1. This sample was shared with a second study, whose subject was yellow fever vaccine responses in identical twins. As the second publication notes: The T cell response to vaccination in identical twins was reported by the authors to appear partly convergent and partly personalized. The study precisely tracked vaccine-responding T cell clones in identical twins.

The material sequenced was CD4+ T cells sorted from blood. The TCR originated in a woman aged 18-30 years in good health. The rearrangement combines TRBV12-3 or TRBV12-4 with TRBJ2-7; too little of a D gene remains to name it. The CDR3 protein is CASRPYLSSYEQYF. Read as DNA, the sequence is TGTGCCAGCAGACCCTACCTTAGCTCCTACGAGCAGTACTTC.